Given below is one T cell receptor (beta chain) in context. The sample is drawn from a study of blood T cell repertoires in COVID-19. Study as a whole: Nucleic acid was either cDNA or gDNA, and it came from T cells, B-cell-depleted T cells, or PBMCs.

This CDR3 has 16 residues. V dropped 0 bases and J dropped 6; count of bases not matched to a gene: 7. Germline V lookup: CDR1 SGDLS, CDR2 YYNGEE. Libraries were prepared by immunoSEQ multiplex PCR; TCRdb keeps only in-frame clonotypes and omits some of them. Of 150,000 to 200,000 clones in the sample, approximately 79% are singletons; the top ten hold 4.5% to 6.5%. The sample consisted of PBMCs or T cells enriched from blood (not recorded which). This chain joins TRBV9 and TRBJ2-2; 8 bases align to TRBD2. The receptor was isolated from a woman aged 55-70 years with acute COVID-19. This CDR3 is CASSVVPAGVPGELFF. The CDR3 DNA sequence: TGTGCCAGCAGCGTAGTACCAGCGGGAGTCCCCGGGGAGCTGTTTTTT.